This paragraph covers one T cell receptor (beta chain) sequence. Per the study methods: Scientists estimated how many nucleated cells there were by amplifying reference gene primers. The repertoire was sequenced with immunoSEQ multiplex PCR; TCRdb's copy has only in-frame clones and lacks some. The V and J calls and the clone size are those of that table, but D and trimming were determined from the DNA. This table holds roughly 150,000 clones, over 75% found once. The record originates from a study of blood T cell repertoires in COVID-19. J was trimmed by 4 bases and V by 0 bases; bases with no gene match: 5. This CDR3 has 16 amino acids. Per the germline V gene, CDR1 is SGHVS and CDR2 is FNYEAQ.

The chain carries TRBV7-6 and TRBJ2-1; 8 bases line up with TRBD2. This receptor was taken from a human donor in a cohort sampled during active COVID-19. The sequencing input was peripheral blood. CDR3 coding DNA: TGTGCCAGCAGCTTAGCGCGAACTAGCGGTTACAATGAGCAGTTCTTC. Translating it yields CASSLARTSGYNEQFF.